Listed here is a single TCR beta chain. Germline values: CDR1 SEHNR, CDR2 FQNEAQ (reference sequence). V was clipped by 3 bases and J by 3 bases, with 9 bases between them. The CDR3 has 14 amino acids. The source of the sample is a study of cytotoxic CD8 clonotypes in ibrutinib-treated CLL. The data were produced by immunoSEQ multiplex PCR, yet TCRdb's version contains in-frame clones alone and is incomplete. The sample has about 63,000 clones, around three fifths seen once. The source material was PBMCs, sampled after 12 months of ibrutinib treatment. The chain carries TRBV7-9 and TRBJ2-1; the D gene is possibly TRBD2 (5 bases). This clonotype was sampled from a human donor with chronic lymphocytic leukemia. CDR3 nucleotides: TGTGCCAGCAGCTTCCGGGGAGTCTACAATGAGCAGTTCTTC. It translates to CASSFRGVYNEQFF. The complete variable domain, with remaining parts taken from reference TRBV7-9 and TRBJ2-1, reads DTGVSQNPRHKITKRGQNVTFRCDPISEHNRLYWYRQTLGQGPEFLTYFQNEAQLEKSRLLSDRFSAERPKGSFSTLEIQRTEQGDSAMYLCASSFRGVYNEQFFGPGTRLTVL.